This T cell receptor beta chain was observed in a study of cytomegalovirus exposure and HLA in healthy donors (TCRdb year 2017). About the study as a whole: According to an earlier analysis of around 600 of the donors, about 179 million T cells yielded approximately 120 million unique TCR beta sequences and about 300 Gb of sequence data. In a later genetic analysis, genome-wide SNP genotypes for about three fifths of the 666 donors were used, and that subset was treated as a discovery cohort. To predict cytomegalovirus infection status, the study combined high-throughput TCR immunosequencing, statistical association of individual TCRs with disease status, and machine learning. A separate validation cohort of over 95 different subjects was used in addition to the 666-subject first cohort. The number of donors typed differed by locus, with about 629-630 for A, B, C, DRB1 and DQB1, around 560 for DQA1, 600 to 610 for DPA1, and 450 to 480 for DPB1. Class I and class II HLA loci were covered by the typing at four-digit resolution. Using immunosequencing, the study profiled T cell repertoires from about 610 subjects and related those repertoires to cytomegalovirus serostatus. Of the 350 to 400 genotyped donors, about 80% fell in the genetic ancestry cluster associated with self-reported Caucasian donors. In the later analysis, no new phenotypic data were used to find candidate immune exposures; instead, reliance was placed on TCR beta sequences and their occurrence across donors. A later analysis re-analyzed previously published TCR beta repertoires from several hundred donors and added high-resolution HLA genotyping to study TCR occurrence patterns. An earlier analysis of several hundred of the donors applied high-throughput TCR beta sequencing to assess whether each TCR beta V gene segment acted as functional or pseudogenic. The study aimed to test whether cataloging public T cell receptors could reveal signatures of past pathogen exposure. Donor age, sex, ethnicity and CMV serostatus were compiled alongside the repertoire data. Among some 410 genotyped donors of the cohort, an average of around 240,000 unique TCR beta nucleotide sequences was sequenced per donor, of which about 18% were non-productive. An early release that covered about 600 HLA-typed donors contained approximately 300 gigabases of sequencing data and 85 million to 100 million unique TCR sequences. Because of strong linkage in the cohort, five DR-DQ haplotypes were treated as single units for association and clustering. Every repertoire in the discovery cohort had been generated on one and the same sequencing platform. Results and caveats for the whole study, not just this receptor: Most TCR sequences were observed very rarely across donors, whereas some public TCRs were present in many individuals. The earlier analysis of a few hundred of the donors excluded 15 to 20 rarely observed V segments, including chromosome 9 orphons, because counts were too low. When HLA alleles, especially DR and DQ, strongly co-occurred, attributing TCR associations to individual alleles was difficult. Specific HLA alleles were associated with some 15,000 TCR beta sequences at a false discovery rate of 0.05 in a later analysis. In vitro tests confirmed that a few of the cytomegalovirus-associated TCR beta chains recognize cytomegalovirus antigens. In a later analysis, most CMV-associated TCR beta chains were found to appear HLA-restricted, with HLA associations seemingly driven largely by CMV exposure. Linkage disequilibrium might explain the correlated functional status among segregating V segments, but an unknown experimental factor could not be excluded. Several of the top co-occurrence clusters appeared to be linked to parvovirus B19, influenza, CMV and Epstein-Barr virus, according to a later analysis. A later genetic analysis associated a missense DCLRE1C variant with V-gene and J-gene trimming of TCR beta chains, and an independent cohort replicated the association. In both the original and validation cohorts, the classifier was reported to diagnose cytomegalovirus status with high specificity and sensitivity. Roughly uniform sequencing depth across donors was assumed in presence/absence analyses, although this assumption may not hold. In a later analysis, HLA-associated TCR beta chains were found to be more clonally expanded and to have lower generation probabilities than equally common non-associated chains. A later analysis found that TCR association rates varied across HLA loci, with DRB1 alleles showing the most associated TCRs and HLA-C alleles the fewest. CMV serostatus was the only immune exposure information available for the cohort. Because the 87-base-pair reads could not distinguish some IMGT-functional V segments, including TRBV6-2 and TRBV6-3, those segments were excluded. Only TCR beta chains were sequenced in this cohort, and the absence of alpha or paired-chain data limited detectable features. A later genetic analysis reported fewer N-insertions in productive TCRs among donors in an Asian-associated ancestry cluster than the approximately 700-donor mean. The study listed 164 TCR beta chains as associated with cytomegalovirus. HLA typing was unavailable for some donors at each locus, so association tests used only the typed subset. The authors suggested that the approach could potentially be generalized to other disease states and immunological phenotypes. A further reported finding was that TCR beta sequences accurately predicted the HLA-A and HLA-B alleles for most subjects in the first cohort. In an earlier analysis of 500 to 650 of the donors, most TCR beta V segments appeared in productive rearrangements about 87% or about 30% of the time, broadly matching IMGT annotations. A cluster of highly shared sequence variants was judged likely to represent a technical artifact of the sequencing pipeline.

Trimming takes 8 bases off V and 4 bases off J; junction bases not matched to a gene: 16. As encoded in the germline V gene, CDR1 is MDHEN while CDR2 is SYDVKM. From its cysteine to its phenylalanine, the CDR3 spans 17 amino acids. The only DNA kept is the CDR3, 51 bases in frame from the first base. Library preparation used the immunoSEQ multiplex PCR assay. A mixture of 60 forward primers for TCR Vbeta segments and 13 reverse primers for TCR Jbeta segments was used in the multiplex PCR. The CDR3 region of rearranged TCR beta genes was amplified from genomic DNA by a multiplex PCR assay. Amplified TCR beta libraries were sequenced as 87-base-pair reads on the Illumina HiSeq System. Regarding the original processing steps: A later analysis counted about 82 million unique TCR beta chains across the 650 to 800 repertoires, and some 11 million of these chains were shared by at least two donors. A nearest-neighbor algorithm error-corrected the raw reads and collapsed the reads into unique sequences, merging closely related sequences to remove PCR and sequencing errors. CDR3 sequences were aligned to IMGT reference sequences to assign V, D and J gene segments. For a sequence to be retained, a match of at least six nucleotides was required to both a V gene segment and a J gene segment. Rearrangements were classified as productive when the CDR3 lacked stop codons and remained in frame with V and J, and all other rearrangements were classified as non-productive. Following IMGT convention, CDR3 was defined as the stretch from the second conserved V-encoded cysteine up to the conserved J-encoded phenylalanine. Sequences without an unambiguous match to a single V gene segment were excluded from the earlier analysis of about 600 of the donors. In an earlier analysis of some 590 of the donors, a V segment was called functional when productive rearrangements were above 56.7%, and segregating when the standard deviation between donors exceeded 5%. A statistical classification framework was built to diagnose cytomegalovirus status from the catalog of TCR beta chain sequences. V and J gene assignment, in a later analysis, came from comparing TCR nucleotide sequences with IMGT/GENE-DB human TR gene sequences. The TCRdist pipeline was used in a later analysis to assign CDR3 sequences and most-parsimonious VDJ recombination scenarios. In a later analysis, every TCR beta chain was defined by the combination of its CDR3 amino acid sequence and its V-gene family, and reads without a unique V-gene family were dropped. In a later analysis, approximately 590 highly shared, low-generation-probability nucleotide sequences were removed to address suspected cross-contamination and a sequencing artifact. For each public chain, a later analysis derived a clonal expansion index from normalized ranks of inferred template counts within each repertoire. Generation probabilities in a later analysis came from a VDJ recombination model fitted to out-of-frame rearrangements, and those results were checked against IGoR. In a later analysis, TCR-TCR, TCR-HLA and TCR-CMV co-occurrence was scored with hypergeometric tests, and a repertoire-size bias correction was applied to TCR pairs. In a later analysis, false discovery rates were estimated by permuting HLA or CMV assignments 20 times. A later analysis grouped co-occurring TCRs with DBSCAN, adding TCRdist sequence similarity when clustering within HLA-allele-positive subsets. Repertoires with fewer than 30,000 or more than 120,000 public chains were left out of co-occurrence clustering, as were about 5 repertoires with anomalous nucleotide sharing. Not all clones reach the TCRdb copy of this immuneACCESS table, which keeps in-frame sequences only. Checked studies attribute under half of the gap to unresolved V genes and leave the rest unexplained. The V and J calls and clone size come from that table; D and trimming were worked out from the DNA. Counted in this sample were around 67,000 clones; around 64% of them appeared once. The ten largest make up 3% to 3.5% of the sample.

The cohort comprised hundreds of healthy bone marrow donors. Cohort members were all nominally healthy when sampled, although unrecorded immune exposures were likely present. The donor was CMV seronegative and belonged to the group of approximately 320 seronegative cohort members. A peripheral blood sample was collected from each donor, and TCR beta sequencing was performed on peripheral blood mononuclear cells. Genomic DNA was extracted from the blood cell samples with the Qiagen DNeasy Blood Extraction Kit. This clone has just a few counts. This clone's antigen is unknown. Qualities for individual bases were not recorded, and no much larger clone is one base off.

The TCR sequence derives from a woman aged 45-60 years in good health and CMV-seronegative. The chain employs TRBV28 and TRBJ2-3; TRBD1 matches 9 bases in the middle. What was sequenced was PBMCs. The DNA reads TGTGCCAGCCGAAGAGGCCGAGGGACAGGGACGGCAGATACGCAGTATTTT. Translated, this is CASRRGRGTGTADTQYF. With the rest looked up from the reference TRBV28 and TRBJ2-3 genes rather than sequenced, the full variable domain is DVKVTQSSRYLVKRTGEKVFLECVQDMDHENMFWYRQDPGLGLRLIYFSYDVKMKEKGDIPEGYSVSREKKERFSLILESASTNQTSMYLCASRRGRGTGTADTQYFGPGTRLTVL.